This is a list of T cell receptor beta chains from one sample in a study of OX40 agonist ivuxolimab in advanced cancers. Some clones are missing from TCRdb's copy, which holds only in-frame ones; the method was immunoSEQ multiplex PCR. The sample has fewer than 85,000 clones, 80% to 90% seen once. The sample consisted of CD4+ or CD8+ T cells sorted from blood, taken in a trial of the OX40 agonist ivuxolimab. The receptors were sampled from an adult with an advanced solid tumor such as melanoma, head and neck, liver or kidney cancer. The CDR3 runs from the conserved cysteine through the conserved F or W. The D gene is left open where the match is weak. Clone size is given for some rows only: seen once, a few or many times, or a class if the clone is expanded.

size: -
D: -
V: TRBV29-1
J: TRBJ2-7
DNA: TGCAGCGGCGAATTCCCCCCCTACGAGCAGTACTTC
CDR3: CSGEFPPYEQYF

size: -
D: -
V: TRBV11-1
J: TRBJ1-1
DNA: -
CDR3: CASSFFGPGTEAFF

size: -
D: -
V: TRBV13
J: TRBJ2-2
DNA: TGTGCCAGCAGCCCCGTCCCCCCCGGGGAGCTGTTTTTT
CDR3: CASSPVPPGELFF

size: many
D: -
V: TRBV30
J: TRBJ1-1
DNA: TGTGCCTGGAGTGTACAGTTTGACACTGAAGCTTTCTTT
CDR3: CAWSVQFDTEAFF

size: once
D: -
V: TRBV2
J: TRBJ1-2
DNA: TGTGCCAGCTTTTCGTTTTCTGGCACCTCCTGGGGCGGCTACACCTTC
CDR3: CASFSFSGTSWGGYTF

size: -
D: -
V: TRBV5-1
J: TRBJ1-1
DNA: TGCGCCAGCAGGGGCAGGTTGAACACTGAAGCTTTCTTT
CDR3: CASRGRLNTEAFF

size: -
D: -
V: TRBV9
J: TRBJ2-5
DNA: TGTGCCAGCAGCGTAGAGGGGCCGGAGACCCAGTACTTC
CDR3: CASSVEGPETQYF

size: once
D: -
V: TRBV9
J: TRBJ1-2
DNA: TGTGCCAGCAGCGTCTCTCCGAGACAGAGGTCCAACTATGGCTACACCTTC
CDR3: CASSVSPRQRSNYGYTF

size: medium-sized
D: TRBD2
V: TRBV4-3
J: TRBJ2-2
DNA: TGCGCCAGCAGCCCGGGACAGGGAAGTGGGACTAGCGGGAGAACTGGGGAGCTGTTTTTT
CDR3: CASSPGQGSGTSGRTGELFF

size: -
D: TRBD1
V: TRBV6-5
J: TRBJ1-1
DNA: TGTGCCAGCAAGAGGGACAGTGAAGCTTTCTTT
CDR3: CASKRDSEAFF

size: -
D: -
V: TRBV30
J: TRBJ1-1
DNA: TGTGCCTGGAGTGTAGGGACGGGAGCTTTCTTT
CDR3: CAWSVGTGAFF

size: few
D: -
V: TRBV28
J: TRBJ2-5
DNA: TGTGCCAGCAGCTATGGTGCGACAGGTCAAGAGACCCAGTACTTC
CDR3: CASSYGATGQETQYF

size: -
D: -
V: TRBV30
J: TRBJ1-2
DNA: TGTGCCTGGAGCGAATATTATGGCTACACCTTC
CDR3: CAWSEYYGYTF

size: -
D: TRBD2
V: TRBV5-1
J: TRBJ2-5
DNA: TGCGCCAGCAGCTCTGGGACTAGCGGTCGGACCCAGTACTTC
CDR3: CASSSGTSGRTQYF

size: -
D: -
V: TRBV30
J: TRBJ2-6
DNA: TGTGCCTTAATCTTGCTGAACTCTGGGGCCAACGTCCTGACTTTC
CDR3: CALILLNSGANVLTF